The 29 T cell receptor beta chains below come from one sample, sequenced in a study of cytomegalovirus exposure and HLA in healthy donors. PCR amplification relied on 60 Vbeta primers (plus 13 Jbeta primers). Method: immunoSEQ multiplex PCR; TCRdb's copy keeps in-frame clones and lacks some. The sample consists of about 120,000 clones, more than 55% of them appearing once. Material for sequencing was PBMCs. These receptors came from a young man in good health and CMV-seronegative.

J is TRBJ2-1 and V is TRBV9; possible D gene TRBD1, 5 bases. The V and J ends lost 1 base and 10 bases respectively, with 15 bases between them. Germline V gene lookup returns CDR1 SGDLS and CDR2 YYNGEE. This CDR3 is 14 amino acids long. CDR3 nucleotides: TGTGCCAGCAGCGTAAGGCTCCTTCCAGGGGAGCAGTTCTTC. Translation gives CASSVRLLPGEQFF.

The chain links TRBV9 to TRBJ1-4; 8 bases align to TRBD1. The J segment lost 4 bases and the V segment lost 4 bases, leaving 6 bases of the junction unmatched. The CDR3 totals 15 residues. Germline V gene data show CDR1 as SGDLS and CDR2 as YYNGEE. The CDR3 DNA reads as TGTGCCAGCAGCTTCCGGACAGGGCTTAATGAAAAACTGTTTTTT. This codes for CASSFRTGLNEKLFF.

The V gene is TRBV27, the J gene TRBJ2-7; TRBD2 agrees at 8 bases. The germline V gene has CDR1 MNHEY and CDR2 SMNVEV (reference sequence). J gave up 3 bases and V 2 bases, and 6 bases lay outside the gene matches. This CDR3 spans 15 amino acids. The CDR3 nucleotides are TGTGCCAGCAGTTTACGGGGGGGACTAGTCTACGAGCAGTACTTC. Residues: CASSLRGGLVYEQYF.

This clone showed up just a few times. The chain carries TRBV7-2 and TRBJ1-1; TRBD1 might be the D (5 bases). CDR3 length: 13 residues. The germline V and J ends were trimmed by 6 bases and 2 bases, with 10 bases remaining between them. Germline-derived CDR1 and CDR2 are SGHTA and FQGNSA. CDR3 in amino acids: CASRLTGNTEAFF. CDR3 DNA: TGTGCCAGCAGGCTAACAGGAAACACTGAAGCTTTCTTT.

The chain is built from TRBV7-9 and TRBJ1-2; 7 nucleotides line up with TRBD1. Germline assignment: CDR1 SEHNR and CDR2 FQNEAQ (reference sequence). This CDR3 contains 13 residues. V lost 5 bases, J lost 4 bases, and 4 bases stayed unmatched. The CDR3 here is CASSPGQRYGYTF. The DNA for the CDR3 is TGTGCCAGCAGCCCGGGACAGCGCTATGGCTACACCTTC.

This sequence joins TRBV5-8 and TRBJ1-2, with D uncertain. Germline assignment: CDR1 SGHTS and CDR2 YDEGEE. CDR3 length: 13 residues. Deletions cut 2 bases from V and 6 bases from J, with 11 bases between. The DNA of the CDR3 is TGTGCCAGCAGCTTCGGAGGTTCACATGGCTACACCTTC. This encodes CASSFGGSHGYTF.

The genes are TRBV30 and TRBJ1-2; D may be TRBD1 (6 bases). CDR3 size: 13 residues. Trimming cost V 2 bases and J 2 bases, with 9 bases left between them. Germline CDR1 reads GTSNPN; CDR2 reads SVGIG (reference sequence). The CDR3 loop reads CAWSRGQNYGYTF. The CDR3 DNA follows: TGTGCCTGGAGTCGCGGACAGAACTATGGCTACACCTTC.

This clone came up a few times. V usage is TRBV6-5 and J usage is TRBJ2-3, with a possible D match to TRBD1 (6 bases). Germline V gene data show CDR1 as MNHEY and CDR2 as SVGAGI. The V end was cut by 4 bases, the J end by 0 bases, with 11 bases between. The CDR3 extends over 15 amino acids. CDR3 amino acids: CASSSRGWSTDTQYF. CDR3 DNA: TGTGCCAGCAGTTCCAGGGGCTGGAGCACAGATACGCAGTATTTT.

This clone came up a few times. The chain has TRBV7-6 and TRBJ2-3, with a weak D call TRBD2 (6 bases). This CDR3 has 14 residues. The ends were cut back, 3 bases at V and 6 bases at J, with 13 bases in the middle. The germline CDR1 and CDR2 sequences are SGHVS and FNYEAQ. This chain's CDR3 is CASSLRGRGDTQYF. The DNA for the CDR3 is TGTGCCAGCAGCTTGCGGGGACGCGGGGATACGCAGTATTTT.

The chain recombines TRBV4-1 with TRBJ2-3, with 11 bases aligning to TRBD2. This CDR3 has 17 amino acids. Losses at the gene ends were 1 base for V and 0 bases for J; bases not matched to a gene: 3. CDR1 is MGHRA, CDR2 YSYEKL, per germline. For the CDR3, the DNA is TGCGCCAGCAGCCAAGGCCCTAGCGGGGGGAGCACAGATACGCAGTATTTT. Its translation: CASSQGPSGGSTDTQYF.

The chain is built from TRBV5-8 and TRBJ2-1; D call uncertain. V shed 0 bases and J shed 0 bases, with 10 bases lying between them. Germline CDR1 SGHTS, CDR2 YDEGEE. This CDR3 spans 16 amino acids. CDR3 sequence reads: CASSLERVVSYNEQFF. As DNA, the CDR3 is TGTGCCAGCAGCTTGGAACGGGTAGTCTCCTACAATGAGCAGTTCTTC.

The V gene is TRBV30, the J gene TRBJ2-1; TRBD1 is a possible D gene (6 bases). The germline V gene has CDR1 GTSNPN and CDR2 SVGIG (reference sequence). V gave up 4 bases and J gave up 6 bases, with 7 bases separating them. This CDR3 contains 11 residues. The CDR3 DNA reads TGTGCCTGGAAGACAGGCAATGAGCAGTTCTTC. This gives the protein CAWKTGNEQFF.

The genes are TRBV6-6 and TRBJ1-4, with 7 bases fitting TRBD1. J lost 8 bases, V lost 0 bases, and 9 bases had no gene match. Germline V gene lookup returns CDR1 MNHNY and CDR2 SVGAGI (reference sequence). The CDR3 runs to 16 residues. The CDR3 loop reads CASSYSPRDRSEKLFF. The CDR3 DNA sequence: TGTGCCAGCAGTTACTCGCCGCGGGACAGAAGCGAAAAACTGTTTTTT.

The V call is TRBV30, the J call TRBJ2-3; 7 positions agree with TRBD2. With 3 bases clipped from V and 3 bases from J, the junction kept 15 bases outside the gene matches. This CDR3 is 17 amino acids long. Germline V lookup: CDR1 GTSNPN, CDR2 SVGIG (reference sequence). CDR3 sequence reads: CAWSLALIGGVTDTQYF. CDR3 nucleotide sequence: TGTGCCTGGAGCCTCGCCCTTATTGGGGGGGTGACAGATACGCAGTATTTT.

This clone was counted only a few times. This chain uses TRBV5-6 with TRBJ1-2; TRBD1 aligns across 10 bases. Germline assignment: CDR1 SGHDT and CDR2 YYEEEE. V lost 4 bases, J lost 8 bases, and 11 bases stayed unmatched. This CDR3 has 15 residues. In nucleotides, the CDR3 is TGTGCCAGCAGCCCCTATGGACAGGGGGGATTCGGCTACACCTTC. It specifies CASSPYGQGGFGYTF. The whole variable domain, filled in from reference TRBV5-6 and TRBJ1-2, reads DAGVTQSPTHLIKTRGQQVTLRCSPKSGHDTVSWYQQALGQGPQFIFQYYEEEERQRGNFPDRFSGHQFPNYSSELNVNALLLGDSALYLCASSPYGQGGFGYTFGSGTRLTVV.

The chain joins TRBV30 to TRBJ1-3; 9 nucleotides align to TRBD1. CDR1 and CDR2 (germline): GTSNPN, SVGIG (reference sequence). The junction had 8 bases not matched to a gene; V was cut back by 2 bases and J by 0 bases. The CDR3 has 17 amino acids. The CDR3 DNA follows: TGTGCCTGGAGTCCTTTGGGACAGGGAATCTCTGGAAACACCATATATTTT. This encodes CAWSPLGQGISGNTIYF.

The genes are TRBV29-1 and TRBJ2-3; TRBD2 matches 9 bases. The CDR3 extends over 14 amino acids. After removal of 5 bases from V and 2 bases from J, the junction contained 5 bases not matched to a gene. From germline, CDR1 is SQVTM and CDR2 ANQGSEA. The CDR3 DNA reads as TGCAGCGTTCCCCTAGCGGGGACCACAGATACGCAGTATTTT. This codes for CSVPLAGTTDTQYF.

This sequence joins TRBV7-9 and TRBJ2-7; 7 bases align to TRBD1. This CDR3 spans 13 amino acids. V shed 5 bases, J shed 7 bases, and the junction held 8 bases outside the gene matches. CDR1 is SEHNR and CDR2 is FQNEAQ in the germline V gene (reference sequence). Written as DNA, the CDR3 is TGTGCCAGCAGCCCCGGACAGGACAGAGAGCAGTACTTC. Amino acid sequence: CASSPGQDREQYF.

This sequence joins TRBV4-1 and TRBJ2-3; the match to TRBD1 covers 10 bases. The CDR3 runs 15 residues. Unmatched junction bases numbered 3, after V lost 3 bases and J lost 3 bases. From germline, CDR1 is MGHRA and CDR2 YSYEKL. CDR3: CASSHGQGVTDTQYF. The CDR3 DNA reads as TGCGCCAGCAGCCACGGACAGGGGGTAACAGATACGCAGTATTTT.

The V call is TRBV15, the J call TRBJ2-3; no clear D gene. Germline CDR1 is LNHNV and CDR2 is YYDKDF (reference sequence). The CDR3 runs to 13 residues. V lost 1 base, J lost 4 bases, and 6 bases lay in between. DNA of the CDR3: TGTGCCACCAGCAGAGGAGGCTCAGATACGCAGTATTTT. Translation gives CATSRGGSDTQYF.

V gene TRBV29-1 combines with J gene TRBJ2-1; D is undetermined. CDR3 length equals 19 residues. The germline V gene has CDR1 SQVTM and CDR2 ANQGSEA. Between the trimmed V and J ends, which lost 3 bases and 6 bases, there was a span of 30 bases. The chain's CDR3 is CSVDSARLTSFRYVNEQFF. CDR3 bases: TGCAGCGTTGATTCGGCCAGGTTAACATCATTCCGCTACGTCAATGAGCAGTTCTTC.

This clone was recorded once. The CDR3 region has the DNA TGTGCCAGCAGCTTAACGGGGATTGACAATCAGCCCCAGCATTTT. Translated, it gives CASSLTGIDNQPQHF. The V call is TRBV7-6, the J call TRBJ1-5; no firm D call. CDR1 and CDR2 from the germline V gene are SGHVS and FNYEAQ. V lost 2 bases and J lost 3, with 11 bases in between. This CDR3 comprises 15 residues.

The CDR3 region has the DNA TGTGCCAGCAGCGACAGAGGCGGCTTGAGGTCCTACGAGCAGTACTTC. Amino acid sequence: CASSDRGGLRSYEQYF. This chain connects TRBV13 to TRBJ2-7, with a weak D call TRBD1 (5 bases). Trimming removed 5 bases from V and 1 base from J, with 18 bases in between. Germline V gives CDR1 PRHDT, CDR2 FYEKMQ (reference sequence). This CDR3 region has 16 residues.

This clone was counted a single time. The chain has TRBV19 and TRBJ2-7, with D unresolved. CDR1 is LNHDA, CDR2 SQIVND, per germline (reference sequence). Trimming left V 1 base short and J 4 bases short, with 8 bases between. This CDR3 is 13 amino acids long. This CDR3 is CASSIAHQYEQYF. In DNA, the CDR3 is TGTGCCAGTAGTATAGCACACCAATACGAGCAGTACTTC.

The V gene is TRBV11-2, the J gene TRBJ2-3; perhaps TRBD2 as D (6 bases). The germline V gene has CDR1 SGHAT and CDR2 FQNNGV. CDR3 size: 15 residues. Trimming took off 0 bases at V and 0 bases at J, with 7 bases between the two ends. The chain's CDR3 is CASSLEGTSTDTQYF. The CDR3 DNA is TGTGCCAGCAGCTTAGAAGGGACTAGCACAGATACGCAGTATTTT. Filled out from reference TRBV11-2 and TRBJ2-3, the complete variable domain reads EAGVAQSPRYKIIEKRQSVAFWCNPISGHATLYWYQQILGQGPKLLIQFQNNGVVDDSQLPKDRFSAERLKGVDSTLKIQPAKLEDSAVYLCASSLEGTSTDTQYFGPGTRLTVL.

The chain has TRBV2 and TRBJ1-5, with D perhaps TRBD1 (6 bases). The CDR3 extends over 13 amino acids. CDR1 and CDR2 from the germline V gene are SNHLY and FYNNEI. V was shortened by 3 bases and J by 7 bases, with 10 bases between the two germline ends. This CDR3 is CASSDNRVQPQHF. The CDR3 nucleotides are TGTGCCAGCAGTGATAACAGGGTGCAGCCCCAGCATTTT.

The genes are TRBV6-5 and TRBJ2-7, with a tentative D call TRBD2 (6 bases). The CDR3 loop spans 13 amino acids. Germline CDR1 reads MNHEY; CDR2 reads SVGAGI. V was pared by 5 bases and J by 6 bases, with 14 bases between. The CDR3 loop is CASSAGSTSEQYF. The CDR3 DNA reads TGTGCCAGCAGTGCGGGATCCACCTCCGAGCAGTACTTC.

The chain links TRBV30 to TRBJ2-1; the D gene is possibly TRBD2 (6 bases). The CDR3 runs to 14 residues. V lost 2 bases and J 6 bases, leaving 14 bases between the germline ends. Germline V gives CDR1 GTSNPN, CDR2 SVGIG (reference sequence). The CDR3 nucleotides read TGTGCCTGGAGTAGGGCTAGCGCCCTCAATGAGCAGTTCTTC. As protein: CAWSRASALNEQFF.

This clone occurred a few times. The chain uses TRBV15 and TRBJ2-7, with D possibly being TRBD1 (5 bases). Germline lookup yields CDR1 LNHNV and CDR2 YYDKDF (reference sequence). V was pared by 0 bases and J by 0 bases, with 12 bases between. This CDR3 spans 16 amino acids. The CDR3 nucleotides are TGTGCCACCAGCAGAGAGGCAGGGAAGGTCTCCTACGAGCAGTACTTC. Protein sequence: CATSREAGKVSYEQYF.